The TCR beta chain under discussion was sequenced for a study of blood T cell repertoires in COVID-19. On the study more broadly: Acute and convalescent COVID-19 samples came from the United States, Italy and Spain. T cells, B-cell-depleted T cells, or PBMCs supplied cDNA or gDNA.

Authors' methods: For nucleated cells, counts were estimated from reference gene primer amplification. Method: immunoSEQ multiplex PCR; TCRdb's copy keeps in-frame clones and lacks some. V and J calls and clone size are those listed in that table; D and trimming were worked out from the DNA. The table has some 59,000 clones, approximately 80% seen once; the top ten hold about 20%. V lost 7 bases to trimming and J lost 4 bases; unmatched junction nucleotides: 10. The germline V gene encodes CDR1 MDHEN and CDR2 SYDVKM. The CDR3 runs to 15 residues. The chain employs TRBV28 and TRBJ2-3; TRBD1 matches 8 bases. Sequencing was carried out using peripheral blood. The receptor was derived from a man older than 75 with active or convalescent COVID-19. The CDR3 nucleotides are TGTGCCAGCATCTCCCCCGGGACAGGCTCAGATACGCAGTATTTT. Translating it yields CASISPGTGSDTQYF.